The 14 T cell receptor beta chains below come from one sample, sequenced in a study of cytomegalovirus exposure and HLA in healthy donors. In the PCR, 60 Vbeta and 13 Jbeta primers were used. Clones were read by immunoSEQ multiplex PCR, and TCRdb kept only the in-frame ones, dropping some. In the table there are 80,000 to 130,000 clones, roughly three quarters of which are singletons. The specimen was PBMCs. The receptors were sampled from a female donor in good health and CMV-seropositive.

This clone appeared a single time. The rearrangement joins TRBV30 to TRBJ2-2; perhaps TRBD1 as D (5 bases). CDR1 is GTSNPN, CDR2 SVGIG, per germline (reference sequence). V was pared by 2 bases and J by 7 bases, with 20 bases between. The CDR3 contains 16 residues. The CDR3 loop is CAWSIRTPFGVGELFF. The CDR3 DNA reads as TGTGCCTGGAGTATTAGGACACCCTTCGGTGTCGGGGAGCTGTTTTTT. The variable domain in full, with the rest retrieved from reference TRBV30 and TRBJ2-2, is SQTIHQWPATLVQPVGSPLSLECTVEGTSNPNLYWYRQAAGRGLQLLFYSVGIGQISSEVPQNLSASRPQDRQFILSSKKLLLSDSGFYLCAWSIRTPFGVGELFFGEGSRLTVL.

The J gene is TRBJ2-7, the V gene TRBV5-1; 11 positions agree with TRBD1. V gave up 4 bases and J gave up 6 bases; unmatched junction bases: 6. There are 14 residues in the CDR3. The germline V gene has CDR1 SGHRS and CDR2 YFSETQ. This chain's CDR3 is CASSRDRGSGEQYF. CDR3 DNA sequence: TGCGCCAGCAGCAGGGACAGGGGGTCGGGCGAGCAGTACTTC.

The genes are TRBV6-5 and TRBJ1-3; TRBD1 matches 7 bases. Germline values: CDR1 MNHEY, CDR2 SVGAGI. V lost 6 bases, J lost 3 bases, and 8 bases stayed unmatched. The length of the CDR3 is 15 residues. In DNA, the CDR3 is TGTGCCAGCAGAGCTGACAGGGCGGATGGAAACACCATATATTTT. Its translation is CASRADRADGNTIYF.

The CDR3 DNA follows: TGTGCCTGGAGTGCCCTCCTATACACCGGGGAGCTGTTTTTT. Its protein is CAWSALLYTGELFF. The chain couples TRBV30 to TRBJ2-2; D gene ambiguous. Trimming pared 1 base from V and 3 bases from J, leaving 9 bases between. This CDR3 comprises 14 residues. Germline CDR1 reads GTSNPN; CDR2 reads SVGIG (reference sequence).

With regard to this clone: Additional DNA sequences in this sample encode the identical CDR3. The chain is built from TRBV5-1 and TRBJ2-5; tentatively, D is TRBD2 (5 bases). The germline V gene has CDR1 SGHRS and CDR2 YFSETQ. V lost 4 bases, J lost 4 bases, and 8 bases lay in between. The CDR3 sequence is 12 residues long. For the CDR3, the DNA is TGCGCCAGCAGCCCCGAGGGAGAGACCCAGTACTTC. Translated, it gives CASSPEGETQYF.

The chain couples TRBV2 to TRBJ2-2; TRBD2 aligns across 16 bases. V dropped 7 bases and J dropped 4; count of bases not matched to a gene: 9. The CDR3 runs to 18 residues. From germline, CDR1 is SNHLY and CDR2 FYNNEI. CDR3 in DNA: TGTGCCAGCACCCTGGGACTAGCGGGAGGGAGATCCACCGGGGAGCTGTTTTTT. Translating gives CASTLGLAGGRSTGELFF.

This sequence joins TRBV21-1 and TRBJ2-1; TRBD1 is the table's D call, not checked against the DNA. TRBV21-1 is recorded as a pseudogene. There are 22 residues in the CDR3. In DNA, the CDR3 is TGTGCCAGCAGCGACGTAGGGGCTTCCAGGGGGCCCCCTCCCGGGGACTACAATGAGCAGTTCTTC. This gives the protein CASSDVGASRGPPPGDYNEQFF.

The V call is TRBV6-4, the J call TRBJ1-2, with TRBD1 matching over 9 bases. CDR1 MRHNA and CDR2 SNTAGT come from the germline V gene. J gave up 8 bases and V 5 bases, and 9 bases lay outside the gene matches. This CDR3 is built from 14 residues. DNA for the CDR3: TGTGCCAGCAGTTTAGAGGGACAGGGCGGCGGCTACACCTTC. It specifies CASSLEGQGGGYTF.

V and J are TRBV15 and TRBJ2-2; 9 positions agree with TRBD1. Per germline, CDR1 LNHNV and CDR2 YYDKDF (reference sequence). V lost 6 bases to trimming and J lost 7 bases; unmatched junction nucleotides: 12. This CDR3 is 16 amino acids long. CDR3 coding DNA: TGTGCCACCAGACAGGGGGCGAGTTCCATCGTCGGGGAGCTGTTTTTT. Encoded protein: CATRQGASSIVGELFF.

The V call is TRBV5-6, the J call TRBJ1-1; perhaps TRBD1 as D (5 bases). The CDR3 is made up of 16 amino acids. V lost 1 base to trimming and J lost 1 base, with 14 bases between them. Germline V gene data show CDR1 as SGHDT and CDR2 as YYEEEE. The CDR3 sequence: CASSLFGGEGNTEAFF. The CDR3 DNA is TGTGCCAGCAGCTTGTTTGGAGGGGAAGGGAACACTGAAGCTTTCTTT.

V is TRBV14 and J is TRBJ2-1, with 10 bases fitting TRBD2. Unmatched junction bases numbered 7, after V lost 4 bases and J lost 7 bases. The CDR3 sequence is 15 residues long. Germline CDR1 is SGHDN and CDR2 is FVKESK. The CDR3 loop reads CASSLAGGILNEQFF. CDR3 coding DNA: TGTGCCAGCAGCCTAGCGGGAGGCATTTTGAATGAGCAGTTCTTC.

The CDR3 protein is CASSMAGTGVQATNEKLFF. CDR3 sequence (DNA): TGTGCCAGTAGTATGGCCGGGACAGGGGTTCAGGCAACTAATGAAAAACTGTTTTTT. J is TRBJ1-4 and V is TRBV19; 10 bases align to TRBD1. CDR3 length: 19 residues. Looked up from germline, CDR1 is LNHDA and CDR2 is SQIVND (reference sequence). Trimming removed 3 bases from V and 0 bases from J; junction bases left unmatched: 10.

The chain's CDR3 is CASSPDRAGTYEQYF. The CDR3 bases are TGCGCCAGCAGCCCCGACAGGGCCGGAACCTACGAGCAGTACTTC. This chain links TRBV5-1 with TRBJ2-7; 7 nucleotides match TRBD1. Germline V gene data show CDR1 as SGHRS and CDR2 as YFSETQ. The CDR3 totals 15 residues. V shed 4 bases, J shed 2 bases, and the junction held 9 bases outside the gene matches.

In DNA form, the CDR3 reads TGTGCCAGCACTCGACTAGCGGGAACCATAGATACGCAGTATTTT. It encodes CASTRLAGTIDTQYF. The V gene is TRBV2, the J gene TRBJ2-3; 11 nucleotides line up with TRBD2. This CDR3 has 15 residues. Unmatched junction bases numbered 8, after V lost 7 bases and J lost 5 bases. Germline assignment: CDR1 SNHLY and CDR2 FYNNEI. The complete variable domain, with remaining parts taken from reference TRBV2 and TRBJ2-3, reads EPEVTQTPSHQVTQMGQEVILRCVPISNHLYFYWYRQILGQKVEFLVSFYNNEISEKSEIFDDQFSVERPDGSNFTLKIRSTKLEDSAMYFCASTRLAGTIDTQYFGPGTRLTVL.